The clone carrying this TCR beta chain was seen a handful of times. The entry originates in a study of CD8 T cells in Susac syndrome. The V gene lost 0 bases and the J gene lost 0 bases, with 3 bases spanning the gap. The CDR3 is 13 amino acids. Per germline, CDR1 MNHNY and CDR2 SVGAGI (reference sequence). Sequencing of TCR beta drew on CD8+ and CD4+ T cells from blood. Roughly 0.5 to 1 ug RNA was reverse transcribed with random hexamers. The authors amplified TCR beta CDR3 across 54 Vbeta and 13 Jbeta using immunoSEQ multiplex PCR. TCRdb fed the immunoSEQ multiplex PCR reads into MiXCR, producing one record per CDR3 protein. The sample lists some 57,000 distinct CDR3 sequences, more than 90% seen once, with roughly 0.2% in the top ten.

Sequenced input: CD8+ T cells from PBMCs. The TCR sequence derives from a human donor in good health. The chain couples TRBV6-6 to TRBJ2-7, with D uncertain. This CDR3 reads CASSYSRSYEQYF. The CDR3 DNA reads TGTGCCAGCAGTTACTCCCGCTCCTACGAGCAGTACTTC.